This T cell receptor beta chain was recorded in a study of human T cells and chemical hapten exposure. This clonotype was found many times. MiXCR, applied by TCRdb to the RACE reads, yields one record per CDR3 protein. The sample includes 95,000 to 150,000 distinct CDR3 sequences, about 13% seen only once; the top ten take 2.5% to 3%. Sample time point: pre-sensitization, week 0. Treatment denoted: therapeutic diphenylcyclopropenone sensitization with weekly scalp DPC. Participating donors were patients with alopecia, aged 18 to 70 years, considered appropriate candidates for DPC. The CDR3 sequence is 19 residues long. The V segment lost 1 base and the J segment 0 bases; nucleotides outside the gene matches: 7. Germline values: CDR1 LGHNA, CDR2 YSLEER.

Material: whole blood, obtained in connection with sensitization to the hapten diphenylcyclopropenone (DPC). The chain combines TRBV4-3 with TRBJ2-6, with 9 nucleotides matching TRBD1. The source of this sequence is a woman between 18 and 29 years old with alopecia areata. Some clones in this sample may be carry-over from other donors' samples. In nucleotides, the CDR3 is TGCGCCAGCAGCCAAGTCCGGACAGGGGTTGTCTCTGGGGCCAACGTCCTGACTTTC. It codes for CASSQVRTGVVSGANVLTF.